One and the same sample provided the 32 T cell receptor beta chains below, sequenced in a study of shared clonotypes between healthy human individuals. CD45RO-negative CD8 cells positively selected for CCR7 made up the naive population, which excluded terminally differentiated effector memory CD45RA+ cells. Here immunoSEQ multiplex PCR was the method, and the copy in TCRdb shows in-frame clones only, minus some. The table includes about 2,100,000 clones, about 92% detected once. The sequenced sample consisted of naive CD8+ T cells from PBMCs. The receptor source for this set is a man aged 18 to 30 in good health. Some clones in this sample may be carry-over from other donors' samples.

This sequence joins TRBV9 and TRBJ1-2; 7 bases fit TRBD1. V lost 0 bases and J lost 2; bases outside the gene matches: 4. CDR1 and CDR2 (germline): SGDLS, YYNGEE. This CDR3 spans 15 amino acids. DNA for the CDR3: TGTGCCAGCAGCGTAGAGGGCAGGGGGAACTATGGCTACACCTTC. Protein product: CASSVEGRGNYGYTF. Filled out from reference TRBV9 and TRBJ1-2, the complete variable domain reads DSGVTQTPKHLITATGQRVTLRCSPRSGDLSVYWYQQSLDQGLQFLIQYYNGEERAKGNILERFSAQQFPDLHSELNLSSLELGDSALYFCASSVEGRGNYGYTFGSGTRLTVV.

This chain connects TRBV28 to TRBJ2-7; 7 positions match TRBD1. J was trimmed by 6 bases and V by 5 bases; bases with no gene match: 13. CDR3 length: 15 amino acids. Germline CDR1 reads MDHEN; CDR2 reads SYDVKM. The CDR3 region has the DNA TGTGCCAGCAGTGACCCAGGGGGATTCCCTGGCGAGCAGTACTTC. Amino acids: CASSDPGGFPGEQYF.

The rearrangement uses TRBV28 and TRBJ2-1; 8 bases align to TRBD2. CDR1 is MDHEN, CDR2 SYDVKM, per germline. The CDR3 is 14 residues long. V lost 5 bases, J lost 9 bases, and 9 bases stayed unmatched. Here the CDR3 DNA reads TGTGCCAGCAGTCGCAAGCGGGAGCTGGCTGAGCAGTTCTTC. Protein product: CASSRKRELAEQFF.

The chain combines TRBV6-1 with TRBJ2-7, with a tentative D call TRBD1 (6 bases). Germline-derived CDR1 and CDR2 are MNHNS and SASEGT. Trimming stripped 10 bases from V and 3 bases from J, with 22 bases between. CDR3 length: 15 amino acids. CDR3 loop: CATDLDRRLGYEQYF. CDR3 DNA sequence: TGTGCCACCGACTTGGACAGACGCCTTGGCTACGAGCAGTACTTC.

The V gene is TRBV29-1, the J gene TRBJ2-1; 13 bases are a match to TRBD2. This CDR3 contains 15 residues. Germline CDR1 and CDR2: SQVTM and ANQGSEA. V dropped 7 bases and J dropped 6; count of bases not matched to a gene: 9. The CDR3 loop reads CSALLAGGLSNEQFF. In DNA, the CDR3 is TGCAGCGCACTACTAGCGGGAGGGCTCTCCAATGAGCAGTTCTTC.

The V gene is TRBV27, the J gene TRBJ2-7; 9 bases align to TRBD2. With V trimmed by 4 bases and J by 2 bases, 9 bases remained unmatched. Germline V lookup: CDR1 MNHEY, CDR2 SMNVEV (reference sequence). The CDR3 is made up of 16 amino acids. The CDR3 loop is CASSWVAGGPPYEQYF. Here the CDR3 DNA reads TGTGCCAGCAGTTGGGTCGCGGGAGGGCCGCCCTACGAGCAGTACTTC.

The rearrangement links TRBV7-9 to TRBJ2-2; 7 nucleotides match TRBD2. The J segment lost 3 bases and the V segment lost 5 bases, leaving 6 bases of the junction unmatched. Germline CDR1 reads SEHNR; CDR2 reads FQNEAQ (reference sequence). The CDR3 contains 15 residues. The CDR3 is CASSLQAGHTGELFF. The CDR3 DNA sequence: TGTGCCAGCAGCCTCCAAGCGGGGCACACCGGGGAGCTGTTTTTT.

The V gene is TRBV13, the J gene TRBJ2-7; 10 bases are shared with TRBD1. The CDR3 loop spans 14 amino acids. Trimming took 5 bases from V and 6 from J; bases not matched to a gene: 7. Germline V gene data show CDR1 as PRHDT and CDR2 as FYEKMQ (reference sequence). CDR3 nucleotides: TGTGCCAGCAGCGCAGACAGGGGGCGTCGCGAGCAGTACTTC. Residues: CASSADRGRREQYF.

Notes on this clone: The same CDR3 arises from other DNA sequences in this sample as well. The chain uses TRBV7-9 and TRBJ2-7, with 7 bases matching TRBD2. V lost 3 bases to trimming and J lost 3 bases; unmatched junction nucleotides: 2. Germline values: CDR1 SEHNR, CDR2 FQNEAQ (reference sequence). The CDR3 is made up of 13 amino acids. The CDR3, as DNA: TGTGCCAGCAGCTTCGGCGGGAGCTACGAGCAGTACTTC. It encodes CASSFGGSYEQYF. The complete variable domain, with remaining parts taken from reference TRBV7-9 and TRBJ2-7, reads DTGVSQNPRHKITKRGQNVTFRCDPISEHNRLYWYRQTLGQGPEFLTYFQNEAQLEKSRLLSDRFSAERPKGSFSTLEIQRTEQGDSAMYLCASSFGGSYEQYFGPGTRLTVT.

In DNA, the CDR3 is TGTGCCAGCAGTCCCCTGACTAGCGGGAGCTACGAGCAGTACTTC. Amino acids: CASSPLTSGSYEQYF. The V gene is TRBV27, the J gene TRBJ2-7, with 12 bases lining up with TRBD2. Trimming at V came to 5 bases and at J to 3 bases, leaving 5 bases not matched to a gene. The CDR3 is made up of 15 amino acids. CDR1 MNHEY and CDR2 SMNVEV come from the germline V gene (reference sequence).

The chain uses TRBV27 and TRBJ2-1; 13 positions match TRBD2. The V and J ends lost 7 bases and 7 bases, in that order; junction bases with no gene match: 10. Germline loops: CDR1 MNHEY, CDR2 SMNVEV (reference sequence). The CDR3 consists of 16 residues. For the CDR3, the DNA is TGTGCCAGCATTAAATTGACGGGACTAGCGGGGAATGAGCAGTTCTTC. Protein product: CASIKLTGLAGNEQFF.

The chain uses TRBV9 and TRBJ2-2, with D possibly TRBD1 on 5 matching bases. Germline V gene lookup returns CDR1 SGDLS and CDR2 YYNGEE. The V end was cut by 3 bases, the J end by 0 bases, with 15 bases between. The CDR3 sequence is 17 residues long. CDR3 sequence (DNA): TGTGCCAGCAGCGAGGGTGGGGCTCTATCGAACACCGGGGAGCTGTTTTTT. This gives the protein CASSEGGALSNTGELFF. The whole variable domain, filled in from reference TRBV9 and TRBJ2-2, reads DSGVTQTPKHLITATGQRVTLRCSPRSGDLSVYWYQQSLDQGLQFLIQYYNGEERAKGNILERFSAQQFPDLHSELNLSSLELGDSALYFCASSEGGALSNTGELFFGEGSRLTVL.

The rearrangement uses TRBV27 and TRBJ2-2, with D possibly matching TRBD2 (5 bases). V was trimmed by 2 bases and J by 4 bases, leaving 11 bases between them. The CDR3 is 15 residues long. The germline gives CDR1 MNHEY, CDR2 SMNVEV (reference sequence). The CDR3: CASSLSFEGTGELFF. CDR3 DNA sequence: TGTGCCAGCAGTTTAAGTTTCGAGGGCACCGGGGAGCTGTTTTTT.

The CDR3, as DNA: TGTGCCTGGAGCCGGGAGTTGCTTAATGAAAAACTGTTTTTT. It translates to CAWSRELLNEKLFF. The rearrangement joins TRBV30 to TRBJ1-4, with D hard to call. The CDR3 sequence is 14 residues long. V was clipped by 3 bases and J by 4 bases, with 12 bases between them. Germline V gene sequence: CDR1 GTSNPN, CDR2 SVGIG (reference sequence).

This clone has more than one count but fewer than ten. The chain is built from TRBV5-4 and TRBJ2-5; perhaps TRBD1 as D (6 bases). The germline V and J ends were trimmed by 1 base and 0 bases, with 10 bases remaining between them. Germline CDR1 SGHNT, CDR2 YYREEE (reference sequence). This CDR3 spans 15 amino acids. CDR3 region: CASSLTRTDQETQYF. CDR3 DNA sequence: TGTGCCAGCAGCTTGACCCGGACAGACCAAGAGACCCAGTACTTC.

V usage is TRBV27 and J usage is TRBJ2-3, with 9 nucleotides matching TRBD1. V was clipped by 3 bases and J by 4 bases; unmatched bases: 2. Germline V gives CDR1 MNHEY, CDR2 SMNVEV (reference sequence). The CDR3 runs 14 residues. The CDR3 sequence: CASSLDRGPDTQYF. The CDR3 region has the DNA TGTGCCAGCAGTTTGGACAGGGGCCCAGATACGCAGTATTTT.

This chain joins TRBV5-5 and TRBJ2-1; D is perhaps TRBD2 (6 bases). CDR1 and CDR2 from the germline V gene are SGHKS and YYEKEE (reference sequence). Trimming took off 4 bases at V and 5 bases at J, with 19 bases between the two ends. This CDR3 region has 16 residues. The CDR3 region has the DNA TGTGCCAGCAGCCCACCCCGGGGGTTAAGGGACAATGAGCAGTTCTTC. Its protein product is CASSPPRGLRDNEQFF. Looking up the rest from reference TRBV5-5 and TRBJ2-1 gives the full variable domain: DAGVTQSPTHLIKTRGQQVTLRCSPISGHKSVSWYQQVLGQGPQFIFQYYEKEERGRGNFPDRFSARQFPNYSSELNVNALLLGDSALYLCASSPPRGLRDNEQFFGPGTRLTVL.

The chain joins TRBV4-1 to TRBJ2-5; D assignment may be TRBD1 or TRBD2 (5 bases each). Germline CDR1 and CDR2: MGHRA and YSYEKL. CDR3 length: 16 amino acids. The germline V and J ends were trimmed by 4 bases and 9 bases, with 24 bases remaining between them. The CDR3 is CASSRIAGTDVQAQYF. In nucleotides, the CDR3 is TGCGCCAGCAGCCGGATAGCCGGGACCGACGTCCAGGCCCAGTACTTC.

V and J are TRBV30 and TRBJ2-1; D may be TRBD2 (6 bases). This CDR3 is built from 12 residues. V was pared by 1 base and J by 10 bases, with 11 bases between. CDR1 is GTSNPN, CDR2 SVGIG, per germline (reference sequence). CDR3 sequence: CAWSAGSGEQFF. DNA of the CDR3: TGTGCCTGGAGTGCAGGCAGCGGGGAGCAGTTCTTC.

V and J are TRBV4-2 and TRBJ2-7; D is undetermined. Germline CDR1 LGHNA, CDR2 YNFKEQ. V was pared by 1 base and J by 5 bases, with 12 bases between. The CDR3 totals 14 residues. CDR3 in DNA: TGTGCCAGCAGCCAAGTCGAAGGGCAGAACGAGCAGTACTTC. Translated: CASSQVEGQNEQYF.

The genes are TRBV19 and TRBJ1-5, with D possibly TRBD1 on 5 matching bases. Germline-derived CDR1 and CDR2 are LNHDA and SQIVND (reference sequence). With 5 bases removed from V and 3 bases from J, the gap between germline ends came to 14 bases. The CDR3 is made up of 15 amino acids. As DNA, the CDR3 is TGTGCCAGTAGTGGCGTGACAGCGTACAATCAGCCCCAGCATTTT. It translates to CASSGVTAYNQPQHF.

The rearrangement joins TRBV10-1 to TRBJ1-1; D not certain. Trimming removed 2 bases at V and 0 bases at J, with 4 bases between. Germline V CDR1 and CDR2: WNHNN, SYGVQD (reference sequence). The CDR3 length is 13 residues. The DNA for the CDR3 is TGCGCCAGCAGTGAGGGTGTGAACACTGAAGCTTTCTTT. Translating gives CASSEGVNTEAFF.

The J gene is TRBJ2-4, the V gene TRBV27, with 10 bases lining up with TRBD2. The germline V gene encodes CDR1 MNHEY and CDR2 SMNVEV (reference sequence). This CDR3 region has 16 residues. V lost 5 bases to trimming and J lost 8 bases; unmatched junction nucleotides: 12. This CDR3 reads CASSHVRSGRADIQYF. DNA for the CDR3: TGTGCCAGCAGTCACGTAAGGAGCGGGAGGGCAGACATTCAGTACTTC.

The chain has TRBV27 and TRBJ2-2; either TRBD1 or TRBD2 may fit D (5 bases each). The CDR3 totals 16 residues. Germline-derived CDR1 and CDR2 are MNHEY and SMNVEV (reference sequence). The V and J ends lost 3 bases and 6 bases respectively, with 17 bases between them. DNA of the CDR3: TGTGCCAGCAGTTTTCAGGGCCCCCACGGGGCCGGGGAGCTGTTTTTT. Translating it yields CASSFQGPHGAGELFF.

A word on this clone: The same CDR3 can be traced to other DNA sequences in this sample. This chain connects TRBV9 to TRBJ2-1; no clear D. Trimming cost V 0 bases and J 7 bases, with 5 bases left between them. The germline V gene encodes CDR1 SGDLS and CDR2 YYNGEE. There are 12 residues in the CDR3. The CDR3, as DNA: TGTGCCAGCAGCGTAGTATCGAATGAGCAGTTCTTC. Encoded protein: CASSVVSNEQFF.

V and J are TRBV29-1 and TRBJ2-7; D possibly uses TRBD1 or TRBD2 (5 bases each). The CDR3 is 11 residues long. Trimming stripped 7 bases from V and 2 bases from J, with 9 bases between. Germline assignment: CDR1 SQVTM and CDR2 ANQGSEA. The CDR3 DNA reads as TGCAGCGGAGGGGAAGCCTACGAGCAGTACTTC. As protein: CSGGEAYEQYF.

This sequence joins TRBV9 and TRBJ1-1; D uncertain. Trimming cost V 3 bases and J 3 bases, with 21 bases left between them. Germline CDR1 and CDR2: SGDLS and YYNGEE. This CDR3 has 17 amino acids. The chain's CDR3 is CASSEDGVRASDTEAFF. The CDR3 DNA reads TGTGCCAGCAGCGAGGATGGGGTTCGGGCGTCGGACACTGAAGCTTTCTTT.

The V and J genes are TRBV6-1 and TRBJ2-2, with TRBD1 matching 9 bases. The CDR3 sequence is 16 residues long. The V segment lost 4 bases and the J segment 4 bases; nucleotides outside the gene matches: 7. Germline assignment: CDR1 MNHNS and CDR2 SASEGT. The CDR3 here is CASSGRDRVITGELFF. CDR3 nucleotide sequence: TGTGCCAGCAGTGGGAGGGACAGGGTAATCACCGGGGAGCTGTTTTTT.

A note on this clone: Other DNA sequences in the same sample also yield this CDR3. CDR3 nucleotide sequence: TGTGCCAGCAGTTTTAACCCTAACTATGGCTACACCTTC. It encodes CASSFNPNYGYTF. This chain links TRBV27 with TRBJ1-2; D gene ambiguous. V dropped 3 bases and J dropped 0 bases, with 5 bases sitting between them. Germline V gives CDR1 MNHEY, CDR2 SMNVEV (reference sequence). The length of the CDR3 is 13 residues.

The CDR3 DNA sequence: TGTGCCAGCATCCGAAATCAGCCCCAGCATTTT. Protein sequence: CASIRNQPQHF. The gene calls are TRBV7-2 and TRBJ1-5; D is uncertain. CDR1 is SGHTA and CDR2 is FQGNSA in the germline V gene. CDR3 length: 11 residues. The V end was cut by 7 bases, the J end by 4 bases, with 5 bases between.

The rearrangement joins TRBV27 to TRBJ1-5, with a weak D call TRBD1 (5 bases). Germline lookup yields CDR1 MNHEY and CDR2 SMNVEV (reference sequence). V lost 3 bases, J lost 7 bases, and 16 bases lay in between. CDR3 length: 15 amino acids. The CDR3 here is CASSLWGSGGQPQHF. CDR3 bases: TGTGCCAGCAGTTTGTGGGGCTCCGGGGGGCAGCCCCAGCATTTT.

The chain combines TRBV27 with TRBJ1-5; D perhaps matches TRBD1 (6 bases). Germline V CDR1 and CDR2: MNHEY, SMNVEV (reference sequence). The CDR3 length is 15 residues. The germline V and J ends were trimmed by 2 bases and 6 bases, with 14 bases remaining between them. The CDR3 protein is CASSLGGGAGQPQHF. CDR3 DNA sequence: TGTGCCAGCAGTTTAGGTGGGGGCGCGGGTCAGCCCCAGCATTTT.